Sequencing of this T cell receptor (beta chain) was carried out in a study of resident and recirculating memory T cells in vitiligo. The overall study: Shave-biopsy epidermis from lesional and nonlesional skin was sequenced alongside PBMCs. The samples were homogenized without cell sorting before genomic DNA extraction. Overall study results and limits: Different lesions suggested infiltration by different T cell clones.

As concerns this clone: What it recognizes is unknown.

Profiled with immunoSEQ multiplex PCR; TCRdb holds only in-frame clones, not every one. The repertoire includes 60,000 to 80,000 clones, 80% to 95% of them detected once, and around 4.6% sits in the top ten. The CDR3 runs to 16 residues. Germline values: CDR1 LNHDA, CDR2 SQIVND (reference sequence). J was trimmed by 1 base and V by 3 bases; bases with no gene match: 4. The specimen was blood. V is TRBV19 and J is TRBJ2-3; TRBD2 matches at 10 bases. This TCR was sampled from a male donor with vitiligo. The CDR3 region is CASSIGLAGGTDTQYF. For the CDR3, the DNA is TGTGCCAGTAGTATCGGGCTAGCGGGGGGCACAGATACGCAGTATTTT.